The 29 T cell receptor beta chains reported below all come from one sample, sequenced in a study of T-cell memory formation after mild COVID-19. TCRdb re-called the 5' RACE reads with MiXCR, one entry per CDR3 protein. The table has nearly 350,000 distinct CDR3 sequences, about an eighth seen once. Sequencing was done on a sample of PBMCs or a T cell subset sorted from them (not recorded which). The receptors originated from a man aged 18 to 30 who had mild COVID-19 (a few samples of this study predate the infection). Cell type and time point are not known.

This clonotype was counted many times. This chain uses TRBV5-1 with TRBJ2-3; TRBD2 aligns across 7 bases. V trimming: 4 bases; J trimming: 4 bases; junction bases outside the gene matches: 6. This CDR3 has 14 amino acids. Germline CDR1 and CDR2: SGHRS and YFSETQ. As DNA, the CDR3 is TGCGCCAGCAGCATGGGAGCGGGGCCAGATACGCAGTATTTT. It codes for CASSMGAGPDTQYF.

This clonotype came up a few times. The chain links TRBV6-5 to TRBJ2-7; possibly TRBD1 for D (6 bases). From germline, CDR1 is MNHEY and CDR2 SVGAGI. Trimming cost V 6 bases and J 4 bases, with 13 bases left between them. The CDR3 is made up of 13 amino acids. As DNA, the CDR3 is TGTGCCAGCAGAAAGACAGGCGAGTACGAGCAGTACGTC. It translates to CASRKTGEYEQYV.

V usage is TRBV4-1 and J usage is TRBJ2-1; TRBD2 aligns across 8 bases. The CDR3 has 16 amino acids. Germline loops: CDR1 MGHRA, CDR2 YSYEKL. J gave up 1 base and V 5 bases, and 7 bases lay outside the gene matches. The chain's CDR3 is CASSTNSGGSYNEQFF. The CDR3 DNA reads as TGCGCCAGCAGCACGAACAGCGGGGGTTCCTACAATGAGCAGTTCTTC.

This clonotype showed up just a few times. The chain employs TRBV20-1 and TRBJ2-5, with 12 bases that match TRBD2. V was clipped by 5 bases and J by 5 bases; unmatched bases: 6. The CDR3 totals 14 residues. Germline-derived CDR1 and CDR2 are DFQATT and SNEGSKA (reference sequence). This CDR3 reads CSARTLAGGETQYF. The CDR3 DNA reads TGCAGTGCTCGAACACTAGCGGGGGGTGAGACCCAGTACTTC.

The chain is built from TRBV5-1 and TRBJ2-1; the D gene could be TRBD1 or TRBD2 (5 bases each). Germline V lookup: CDR1 SGHRS, CDR2 YFSETQ. V lost 0 bases and J lost 6, with 13 bases in between. The CDR3 runs to 15 residues. The CDR3 DNA is TGCGCCAGCAGCTTGGCGGGGCCCCAAGCCAATGAGCAGTTCTTC. Its translation is CASSLAGPQANEQFF.

This clonotype was picked up many times. The germline gene is not matched at one end of the junction; a read error may be the cause. CDR3 in DNA: TGTGCCAGCAGCCCCCAGGGAGAAAAACTGTTTTTT. Its translation: CASSPQGEKLFF. The chain has TRBV5-1 and TRBJ1-4; D is possibly TRBD1 (5 bases). The CDR3 runs 12 residues. Germline assignment: CDR1 SGHRS and CDR2 YFSETQ.

This clonotype was observed many times. The chain joins TRBV24-1 to TRBJ2-1, with TRBD2 as a possible D gene (5 bases). Per germline, CDR1 KGHDR and CDR2 SFDVKD. V was pared by 9 bases and J by 6 bases, with 8 bases between. This CDR3 is 11 amino acids long. CDR3 loop: CATGLSNEQFF. The CDR3 DNA is TGTGCCACCGGACTCTCCAATGAGCAGTTCTTC.

In this sample, this clonotype turned up a few times. V and J are TRBV9 and TRBJ2-3, with 8 bases aligning to TRBD1. The germline CDR1 and CDR2 sequences are SGDLS and YYNGEE. Trimming removed 10 bases from V and 2 bases from J; junction bases left unmatched: 9. CDR3 length: 14 residues. The DNA for the CDR3 is TGTGCCTCCAGTCGGGACAGGCCCACAGATACGCAGTATTTT. The encoded protein is CASSRDRPTDTQYF.

The chain couples TRBV29-1 to TRBJ1-5, with no clear D. The V gene lost 2 bases and the J gene lost 5 bases, with 10 bases spanning the gap. Germline-derived CDR1 and CDR2 are SQVTM and ANQGSEA. The CDR3 is made up of 13 amino acids. CDR3 in DNA: TGCAGCGTTGAAACCCCGGGAGATCAGCCCCAGCATTTT. It yields the protein CSVETPGDQPQHF. The variable domain in full, with the rest retrieved from reference TRBV29-1 and TRBJ1-5, is SAVISQKPSRDICQRGTSLTIQCQVDSQVTMMFWYRQQPGQSLTLIATANQGSEATYESGFVIDKFPISRPNLTFSTLTVSNMSPEDSSIYLCSVETPGDQPQHFGDGTRLSIL.

This clonotype was seen at least ten times. The V gene is TRBV27, the J gene TRBJ1-5, with D possibly matching TRBD1 (6 bases). Germline V gene lookup returns CDR1 MNHEY and CDR2 SMNVEV (reference sequence). The CDR3 is 15 residues long. V lost 9 bases to trimming and J lost 6 bases, with 21 bases between them. The CDR3 DNA reads as TGTGCCAGATACTCCGAACAGGGCTCGTTTCAGCCCCAGCATTTT. Its protein is CARYSEQGSFQPQHF.

This clonotype was seen more than once but under ten times. The genes are TRBV9 and TRBJ2-7; unclear D gene. V was shortened by 4 bases and J by 0 bases, with 11 bases between the two germline ends. The CDR3 totals 14 residues. Germline V gene lookup returns CDR1 SGDLS and CDR2 YYNGEE. This CDR3 reads CASSPGRSSYEQYF. DNA of the CDR3: TGTGCCAGCAGCCCTGGACGGAGCTCCTACGAGCAGTACTTC.

The V call is TRBV5-1, the J call TRBJ1-1; D perhaps matches TRBD1 (6 bases). The CDR3 has 18 residues. Trimming left V 4 bases short and J 3 bases short, with 25 bases between. Germline values: CDR1 SGHRS, CDR2 YFSETQ. The CDR3 region is CASSTAFRGRREDTEAFF. DNA for the CDR3: TGCGCCAGCAGCACTGCATTTCGGGGGCGCCGGGAAGACACTGAAGCTTTCTTT.

This clonotype was found a few times. The rearrangement links TRBV12-3 or TRBV12-4 to TRBJ2-2; D remains unclear. The ends were cut back, 3 bases at V and 2 bases at J, with 7 bases in the middle. This CDR3 is built from 14 residues. The CDR3 coding sequence is TGTGCCAGCAGTTTCAACTTTAACACCGGGGAGCTGTTTTTT. This gives the protein CASSFNFNTGELFF.

The chain has TRBV7-2 and TRBJ2-7; D is undetermined. Trimming shortened V by 5 bases and J by 3 bases, and 11 bases separated the two germline ends. Germline CDR1 SGHTA, CDR2 FQGNSA. The CDR3 is 13 amino acids. The chain's CDR3 is CASSPPSFYEQYF. CDR3 nucleotide sequence: TGTGCCAGCAGCCCACCCAGCTTCTACGAGCAGTACTTC.

J is TRBJ2-1 and V is TRBV19; D is unclear. Germline CDR1 and CDR2: LNHDA and SQIVND (reference sequence). V was pared by 5 bases and J by 4 bases, with 12 bases between. This CDR3 comprises 14 residues. The CDR3 sequence: CASSARTVYNEQFF. The CDR3 nucleotides read TGTGCCAGTAGTGCGAGGACGGTATACAATGAGCAGTTCTTC.

The chain employs TRBV5-5 and TRBJ2-1; TRBD1 aligns across 8 bases. The ends lost 2 bases at V and 7 bases at J; junction bases unmatched: 5. Germline V gives CDR1 SGHKS, CDR2 YYEKEE (reference sequence). The CDR3 totals 14 residues. CDR3 in amino acids: CASSFGTGWNEQFF. The CDR3 bases are TGTGCCAGCAGCTTCGGGACAGGATGGAATGAGCAGTTCTTC.

The CDR3 region is CAWSFEKGLIYEQYV. The DNA of the CDR3 is TGTGCCTGGAGCTTCGAAAAAGGACTGATCTACGAGCAGTACGTC. This chain links TRBV30 with TRBJ2-7, with D possibly matching TRBD2 (5 bases). CDR1 is GTSNPN and CDR2 is SVGIG in the germline V gene (reference sequence). The V end lost 3 bases, the J end lost 3 bases, and 18 bases lay between the germline ends. The CDR3 consists of 15 residues.

This clonotype has a handful of counts. The J gene is TRBJ1-2, the V gene TRBV7-3; D may be TRBD1 (6 bases). Per germline, CDR1 SGHTA and CDR2 FQGTGA. This CDR3 is built from 10 residues. Between the trimmed V and J ends, which lost 10 bases and 7 bases, there was a span of 10 bases. CDR3 nucleotide sequence: TGTGCCACAAGGGACACTGGCTACACCTTC. Translated, it gives CATRDTGYTF.

This clonotype has only a few counts. The rearrangement joins TRBV6-2 or TRBV6-3 to TRBJ1-6; 8 bases line up with TRBD1. This CDR3 region has 15 residues. V was clipped by 1 base and J by 8 bases; unmatched bases: 4. Germline V gives CDR1 MNHEY, CDR2 SVGEGT. DNA for the CDR3: TGTGCCAGCAGTTACTTGCAGGGGGCTCATTCACCCCTCCACTTT. It codes for CASSYLQGAHSPLHF.

The chain combines TRBV20-1 with TRBJ1-1; D is uncertain. Germline V gene lookup returns CDR1 DFQATT and CDR2 SNEGSKA (reference sequence). The CDR3 loop spans 12 amino acids. Trimming cost V 3 bases and J 7 bases, with 12 bases left between them. CDR3 bases: TGCAGTGCTAGGGCTCGTGGGCTTGAAGCTTTCTTT. It specifies CSARARGLEAFF.

The chain carries TRBV4-3 and TRBJ1-2; TRBD1 matches at 10 bases. V lost 4 bases, J lost 4 bases, and 9 bases stayed unmatched. Germline CDR1 LGHNA, CDR2 YSLEER. The CDR3 has 16 residues. The DNA for the CDR3 is TGCGCCAGCAGCCTCGGGACAGGGGCCGTGCGCTATGGCTACACCTTC. Its translation is CASSLGTGAVRYGYTF.

This sequence joins TRBV28 and TRBJ2-7, with 9 bases that match TRBD1. The CDR3 totals 14 residues. Looked up from germline, CDR1 is MDHEN and CDR2 is SYDVKM. Trimming removed 5 bases from V and 6 bases from J; junction bases left unmatched: 8. The CDR3 region has the DNA TGTGCCAGCAGTGGGGGGACAGGGAGTGGCGAGCAGTACGTC. Translation gives CASSGGTGSGEQYV.

This clonotype came up many times. The chain has TRBV5-1 and TRBJ2-3; a weak D match, TRBD2 (5 bases). V lost 5 bases, J lost 0 bases, and 7 bases lay in between. Germline values: CDR1 SGHRS, CDR2 YFSETQ. This CDR3 comprises 13 residues. The CDR3 region has the DNA TGCGCCAGCAGGAGGGAGAGCACAGATACGCAGTATTTT. It encodes CASRRESTDTQYF.

This clonotype was observed at least ten times. The chain combines TRBV20-1 with TRBJ1-3; 9 bases are shared with TRBD1. Germline values: CDR1 DFQATT, CDR2 SNEGSKA (reference sequence). V shed 5 bases, J shed 4 bases, and the junction held 6 bases outside the gene matches. The CDR3 is 14 residues long. As DNA, the CDR3 is TGCAGTGCTCAACAGGGGGCAGGAGGAAACACCATATATTTT. Encoded protein: CSAQQGAGGNTIYF.

The chain combines TRBV7-8 with TRBJ2-1; TRBD2 aligns across 11 bases. The CDR3 is 14 amino acids. The trim removed 6 bases at V and 5 bases at J, leaving 3 bases unmatched. CDR1 SGHVS and CDR2 FQNEAQ come from the germline V gene. In nucleotides, the CDR3 is TGTGCCAGCAGGCGACTAGCGGGAAACAATGAGCAGTTCTTC. Its translation is CASRRLAGNNEQFF. Variable domain in full (rest from reference TRBV7-8 and TRBJ2-1): GAGVSQSPRYKVAKRGQDVALRCDPISGHVSLFWYQQALGQGPEFLTYFQNEAQLDKSGLPSDRFFAERPEGSVSTLKIQRTQQEDSAVYLCASRRLAGNNEQFFGPGTRLTVL.

This clonotype showed up just a few times. The rearrangement joins TRBV6-1 to TRBJ1-2; D ambiguous. Trimming removed 0 bases from V and 2 bases from J, with 7 bases in between. The V gene's germline CDR1 is MNHNS and CDR2 SASEGT. The CDR3 has 14 amino acids. The CDR3 DNA follows: TGTGCCAGCAGTGAAGCGGCGGGAAACTATGGCTACACCTTC. It codes for CASSEAAGNYGYTF.

The chain carries TRBV2 and TRBJ2-4; D not resolved. Per the germline V gene, CDR1 is SNHLY and CDR2 is FYNNEI. The V and J ends lost 8 bases and 9 bases respectively, with 20 bases between them. CDR3 size: 14 residues. The CDR3 region has the DNA TGTGCCAGCTCACAAAACACCTACCGTGGCATTCAGTACTTC. This translates into CASSQNTYRGIQYF.

This clonotype was recorded a few times. V and J are TRBV6-5 and TRBJ2-1, with 9 nucleotides matching TRBD1. J was trimmed by 6 bases and V by 6 bases; bases with no gene match: 9. Germline assignment: CDR1 MNHEY and CDR2 SVGAGI. CDR3 length: 15 residues. Here the CDR3 reads CASSPGTGTRNEQFF. The CDR3 DNA follows: TGTGCCAGCAGCCCCGGGACAGGGACCCGCAATGAGCAGTTCTTC.

This clonotype was observed once. V is TRBV20-1 and J is TRBJ1-5; weak D call: TRBD1 (6 bases). The V end was cut by 5 bases, the J end by 3 bases, with 17 bases between. The length of the CDR3 is 15 residues. In germline, CDR1 is DFQATT, CDR2 SNEGSKA (reference sequence). The CDR3 DNA sequence: TGCAGTGCTCAAATCTACCCAGGGGCCAATCAGCCCCAGCATTTT. Amino acids: CSAQIYPGANQPQHF.